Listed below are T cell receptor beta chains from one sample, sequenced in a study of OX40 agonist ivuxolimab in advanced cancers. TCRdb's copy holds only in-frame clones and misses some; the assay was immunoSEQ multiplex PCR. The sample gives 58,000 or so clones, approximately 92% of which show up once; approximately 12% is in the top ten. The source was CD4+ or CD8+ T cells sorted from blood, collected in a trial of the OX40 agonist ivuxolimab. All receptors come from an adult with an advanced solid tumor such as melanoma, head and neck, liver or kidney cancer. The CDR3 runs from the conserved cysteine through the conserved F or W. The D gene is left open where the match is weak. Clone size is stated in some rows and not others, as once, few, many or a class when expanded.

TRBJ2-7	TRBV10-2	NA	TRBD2	CASGSPGTSDEQYF	TGCGCCAGTGGAAGTCCCGGGACTAGCGACGAGCAGTACTTC
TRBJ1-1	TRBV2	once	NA	CASRTSMNTEAFF	TGTGCCAGCAGGACGAGCATGAACACTGAAGCTTTCTTT
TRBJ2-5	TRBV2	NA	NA	CASGTGRSETQYF	TGTGCCAGCGGAACAGGGCGATCAGAGACCCAGTACTTC
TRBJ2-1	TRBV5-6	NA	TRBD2	CASSFWTSDNEQFF	TGTGCCAGCAGCTTTTGGACTAGCGACAATGAGCAGTTCTTC
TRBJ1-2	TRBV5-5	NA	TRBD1	CASNPQGAKGYTF	TGTGCCAGCAACCCACAGGGGGCTAAAGGCTACACCTTC
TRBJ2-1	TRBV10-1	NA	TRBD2	CASSDGTTRIGEQFF	TGCGCCAGCAGTGACGGGACTACTAGGATAGGTGAGCAGTTCTTC
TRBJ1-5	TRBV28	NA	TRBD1	CASRTGGRQPQHF	TGTGCCAGTAGAACAGGGGGACGGCAGCCCCAGCATTTT
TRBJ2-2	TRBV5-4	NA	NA	CASSLWGNTGELFF	TGTGCCAGCAGCCTTTGGGGGAACACCGGGGAGCTGTTTTTT
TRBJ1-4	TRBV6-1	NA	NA	CASSEAVGKELFF	TGTGCCAGCAGTGAAGCCGTTGGGAAGGAACTGTTTTTT
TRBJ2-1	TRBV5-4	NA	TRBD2	CASSLQTRPAGYNEQFF	TGTGCCAGCAGCTTGCAAACCCGCCCAGCGGGGTACAATGAGCAGTTCTTC
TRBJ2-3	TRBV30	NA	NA	CAWADGASGTDTQYF	TGTGCCTGGGCCGACGGGGCTAGCGGCACAGATACGCAGTATTTT
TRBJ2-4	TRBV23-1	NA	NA	CASSLPRVAKNIQYF	TGCGCCAGCAGTCTCCCCAGGGTAGCCAAAAACATTCAGTACTTC
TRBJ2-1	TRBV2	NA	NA	CASRLKSSYNEQFF	TGTGCCAGCAGACTGAAAAGCTCCTACAATGAGCAGTTCTTC
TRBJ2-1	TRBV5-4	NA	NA	CASWGVGPAAIEQFF	TGTGCCAGCTGGGGGGTCGGCCCGGCCGCCATTGAGCAGTTCTTC
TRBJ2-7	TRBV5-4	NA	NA	CASSYGVTYEQYF	TGTGCCAGCAGCTACGGGGTGACCTACGAGCAGTACTTC
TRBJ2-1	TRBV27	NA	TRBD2	CASSSGGIYNEQFF	TGTGCCAGCAGCTCCGGGGGGATCTACAATGAGCAGTTCTTC
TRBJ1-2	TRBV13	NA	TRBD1	CASSLESTGDLGGYTF	TGTGCCAGCAGCTTAGAAAGCACAGGGGATTTAGGTGGCTACACCTTC
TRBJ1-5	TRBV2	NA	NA	CASSEEQGWGNQPQHF	TGTGCCAGCAGTGAAGAGCAGGGATGGGGAAATCAGCCCCAGCATTTT
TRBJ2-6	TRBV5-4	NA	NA	CASSLAGANVLTF	TGTGCCAGCAGCTTGGCAGGGGCCAACGTCCTGACTTTC
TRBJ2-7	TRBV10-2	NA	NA	CASSPAGYEQYF	TGCGCCAGCTCCCCCGCGGGATACGAGCAGTACTTC
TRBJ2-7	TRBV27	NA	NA	CASSMLASSNEQYF	TGTGCCAGCAGTATGCTAGCTTCTTCCAACGAGCAGTACTTC
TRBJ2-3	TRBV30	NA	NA	CAWSQTGDTDTQYF	TGTGCCTGGTCCCAAACCGGGGACACAGATACGCAGTATTTT